The 26 T cell receptor beta chains below all came from one sample that was sequenced in a study of persistence of HIV-infected CD4 T cells. An overlapping HIV-1 Gag peptide pool stimulated these cells at 0.85 to 1 ug/peptide/mL. CD40L/CD69 double-negative CD45RO-high memory CD4+ T cells were collected. For these receptors, no antigen is known. The immunoSEQ assay was version 4, run in survey mode. Sequencing used immunoSEQ multiplex PCR; TCRdb keeps in-frame clones, though not all of them. The sample shows about 36,000 clones, more than 70% of them seen only once. The specimen was cultured CD4+ T cells from PBMCs, collected from a patient who received antiretroviral therapy. All receptors derive from an adult with HIV. The donor label of this sample is uncertain.

The DNA of the CDR3 is TGTGCCAGCTCACCCAATGACGGGGAGGACACTGAAGCTTTCTTT. Its protein is CASSPNDGEDTEAFF. The chain has TRBV18 and TRBJ1-1; D is unresolved. Germline V gene data show CDR1 as KGHSH and CDR2 as LQKENI. V shed 3 bases and J shed 3 bases, with 14 bases lying between them. This CDR3 comprises 15 residues.

The J gene is TRBJ2-7, the V gene TRBV6-5, with TRBD1 identical over 9 bases. The germline V gene encodes CDR1 MNHEY and CDR2 SVGAGI. This CDR3 contains 15 residues. Trimming took 5 bases from V and 4 from J; bases not matched to a gene: 9. The CDR3 DNA follows: TGTGCCAGCAGTCAGTCCGGGACAGGGATGTACGAGCAGTACTTC. It yields the protein CASSQSGTGMYEQYF.

This clone was counted once. This rearrangement joins TRBV5-1 to TRBJ2-7; TRBD2 agrees at 8 bases. V shed 0 bases, J shed 2 bases, and the junction held 4 bases outside the gene matches. In germline, CDR1 is SGHRS, CDR2 YFSETQ. This CDR3 is built from 15 residues. The CDR3 loop is CASSLEGGGTYEQYF. CDR3 DNA sequence: TGCGCCAGCAGCTTGGAAGGCGGGGGGACCTACGAGCAGTACTTC.

The chain carries TRBV6-1 and TRBJ2-1; TRBD1 matches at 7 bases. The length of the CDR3 is 17 residues. Germline CDR1 and CDR2: MNHNS and SASEGT. Trimming took 4 bases from V and 3 from J; bases not matched to a gene: 12. The CDR3 region is CASSATLRTGDYNEQFF. CDR3 sequence (DNA): TGTGCCAGCAGTGCTACCCTTCGGACAGGCGACTACAATGAGCAGTTCTTC.

This sequence joins TRBV28 and TRBJ2-3; D ambiguous. Germline V gene data show CDR1 as MDHEN and CDR2 as SYDVKM. V was cut by 1 base and J by 5 bases, with 28 bases left in between. The CDR3 consists of 20 residues. CDR3: CASSLLWQRGEDPRQDTQYF. The CDR3 nucleotides are TGTGCCAGCAGTTTATTGTGGCAGCGTGGAGAGGACCCAAGACAAGATACGCAGTATTTT. Full variable domain (outside the CDR3, taken from reference TRBV28 and TRBJ2-3): DVKVTQSSRYLVKRTGEKVFLECVQDMDHENMFWYRQDPGLGLRLIYFSYDVKMKEKGDIPEGYSVSREKKERFSLILESASTNQTSMYLCASSLLWQRGEDPRQDTQYFGPGTRLTVL.

The chain carries TRBV4-1 and TRBJ2-4, with D tentatively TRBD1 (7 bases). Germline values: CDR1 MGHRA, CDR2 YSYEKL. Trimming took 5 bases from V and 7 from J, leaving 24 bases between them. This CDR3 region has 17 residues. CDR3 loop: CASSKGPAEGAANIQYF. CDR3 DNA sequence: TGCGCCAGCAGCAAGGGTCCGGCGGAGGGGGCGGCGAACATTCAGTACTTC.

The gene calls are TRBV2 and TRBJ2-2, with TRBD1 identical over 7 bases. Germline CDR1 and CDR2: SNHLY and FYNNEI. J gave up 5 bases and V 6 bases, and 9 bases lay outside the gene matches. The CDR3 loop spans 15 amino acids. This CDR3 reads CASRLTGEGTGELFF. CDR3 bases: TGTGCCAGCAGGTTAACAGGGGAAGGAACCGGGGAGCTGTTTTTT. Complete variable domain (other parts from reference TRBV2 and TRBJ2-2): EPEVTQTPSHQVTQMGQEVILRCVPISNHLYFYWYRQILGQKVEFLVSFYNNEISEKSEIFDDQFSVERPDGSNFTLKIRSTKLEDSAMYFCASRLTGEGTGELFFGEGSRLTVL.

This chain's CDR3 is CASSKVCPRGFYNEQFF. As DNA, the CDR3 is TGTGCCAGCAGCAAAGTGTGTCCGAGGGGGTTCTACAATGAGCAGTTCTTC. The V call is TRBV21-1, the J call TRBJ2-1; the D segment call TRBD1 is taken from the table without a DNA check. TRBV21-1 constitutes a pseudogene. The CDR3 totals 17 residues.

The rearrangement uses TRBV5-1 and TRBJ1-4; D ambiguous. Per germline, CDR1 SGHRS and CDR2 YFSETQ. The CDR3 is 15 residues long. V was cut by 0 bases and J by 0 bases, with 6 bases left in between. In DNA form, the CDR3 reads TGCGCCAGCAGCTTGGTTGGGACAACTAATGAAAAACTGTTTTTT. It specifies CASSLVGTTNEKLFF. The complete variable domain, with remaining parts taken from reference TRBV5-1 and TRBJ1-4, reads KAGVTQTPRYLIKTRGQQVTLSCSPISGHRSVSWYQQTPGQGLQFLFEYFSETQRNKGNFPGRFSGRQFSNSRSEMNVSTLELGDSALYLCASSLVGTTNEKLFFGSGTQLSVL.

V usage is TRBV9 and J usage is TRBJ1-1; 9 nucleotides align to TRBD1. CDR3 length: 17 amino acids. The germline CDR1 and CDR2 sequences are SGDLS and YYNGEE. After removal of 4 bases from V and 4 bases from J, the junction contained 14 bases not matched to a gene. CDR3 nucleotide sequence: TGTGCCAGCAGCAAGACAGGGGGTACGTCCCTGGTCACTGAAGCTTTCTTT. This encodes CASSKTGGTSLVTEAFF.

The genes are TRBV3-1 (or the pseudogene TRBV3-2) and TRBJ1-4; unclear D gene. Per germline, CDR1 LGHDT and CDR2 YNNKEL (reference sequence). V lost 3 bases and J 2 bases, leaving 7 bases between the germline ends. The CDR3 consists of 14 residues. CDR3 loop: CASSHRSTNEKLFF. The CDR3 region has the DNA TGTGCCAGCAGCCATAGAAGCACTAATGAAAAACTGTTTTTT.

This clone has just a few counts. This rearrangement joins TRBV10-3 to TRBJ1-5; TRBD1 aligns across 9 bases. This CDR3 comprises 15 residues. After removal of 5 bases from V and 7 bases from J, the junction contained 9 bases not matched to a gene. Germline CDR1 ENHRY, CDR2 SYGVKD. The CDR3 spells CAISPTGGAEQPQHF. CDR3 coding DNA: TGTGCCATCAGTCCAACAGGGGGCGCCGAGCAGCCCCAGCATTTT.

V usage is TRBV6-1 and J usage is TRBJ1-1; D is perhaps TRBD1 (6 bases). V lost 3 bases, J lost 4 bases, and 18 bases lay in between. In germline, CDR1 is MNHNS, CDR2 SASEGT. This CDR3 contains 16 residues. CDR3 region: CASSEGTRGHGTEAFF. In nucleotides, the CDR3 is TGTGCCAGCAGTGAGGGGACACGAGGGCATGGCACTGAAGCTTTCTTT.

V gene TRBV9 combines with J gene TRBJ1-6; D is ambiguous. Germline assignment: CDR1 SGDLS and CDR2 YYNGEE. Trimming cost V 0 bases and J 9 bases, with 10 bases left between them. This CDR3 contains 14 residues. The CDR3 here is CASSVGEYGSPLHF. In DNA, the CDR3 is TGTGCCAGCAGCGTAGGGGAGTATGGTTCACCCCTCCACTTT.

The chain carries TRBV2 and TRBJ1-3; D not resolved. The CDR3 consists of 15 residues. CDR1 SNHLY and CDR2 FYNNEI come from the germline V gene. V was trimmed by 1 base and J by 4 bases, leaving 11 bases between them. The CDR3 protein is CASSEETTAGNTIYF. The DNA for the CDR3 is TGTGCCAGCAGTGAAGAGACCACGGCCGGAAACACCATATATTTT.

The chain employs TRBV19 and TRBJ1-1; 7 positions match TRBD1. This CDR3 is 15 amino acids long. V dropped 6 bases and J dropped 5; count of bases not matched to a gene: 12. Germline V gene lookup returns CDR1 LNHDA and CDR2 SQIVND (reference sequence). The CDR3 nucleotides read TGTGCCAGTAGCCTCTTCAGGGGGAAAGGAACTGAAGCTTTCTTT. This translates into CASSLFRGKGTEAFF.

The V and J genes are TRBV28 and TRBJ2-1; 13 bases are a match to TRBD2. CDR3 size: 17 residues. With V trimmed by 4 bases and J by 0 bases, 3 bases remained unmatched. Germline CDR1 and CDR2: MDHEN and SYDVKM. The DNA of the CDR3 is TGTGCCAGCAGTTCGACTAGCGGGGGGCACTCCTACAATGAGCAGTTCTTC. Its translation is CASSSTSGGHSYNEQFF.

The rearrangement uses TRBV7-3 and TRBJ2-1; 8 bases are a match to TRBD1. This CDR3 spans 15 amino acids. Trimming cost V 5 bases and J 5 bases; bases outside gene matches: 8. Germline assignment: CDR1 SGHTA and CDR2 FQGTGA. The CDR3 region is CASSETGGRDNEQFF. In DNA, the CDR3 is TGTGCCAGCAGCGAAACAGGGGGTCGGGACAATGAGCAGTTCTTC. The full variable domain, with the rest looked up from reference TRBV7-3 and TRBJ2-1, is GAGVSQTPSNKVTEKGKYVELRCDPISGHTALYWYRQSLGQGPEFLIYFQGTGAADDSGLPNDRFFAVRPEGSVSTLKIQRTERGDSAVYLCASSETGGRDNEQFFGPGTRLTVL.

V is TRBV4-1 and J is TRBJ2-3; TRBD2 agrees at 14 bases. CDR1 and CDR2 from the germline V gene are MGHRA and YSYEKL. Trimming cost V 4 bases and J 0 bases; bases outside gene matches: 6. CDR3 length: 18 residues. The CDR3 bases are TGCGCCAGCAGCCGCACGGGGACTAGCGGGGGAAGCACAGATACGCAGTATTTT. Protein: CASSRTGTSGGSTDTQYF.

In its sample, this clone was seen a few times. CDR3 coding DNA: TGTGCCAGCAGCTTGGACACCCTGTTTGGCTACACCTTC. It yields the protein CASSLDTLFGYTF. The chain links TRBV7-9 to TRBJ1-2; maybe TRBD1 (5 bases). The ends were cut back, 3 bases at V and 7 bases at J, with 12 bases in the middle. The CDR3 is 13 amino acids. The germline V gene has CDR1 SEHNR and CDR2 FQNEAQ (reference sequence).

J is TRBJ1-5 and V is TRBV6-2 or TRBV6-3; a possible D gene is TRBD1 (5 bases). CDR1 is MNHEY, CDR2 SVGEGT, per germline. CDR3 length: 13 residues. Trimming removed 6 bases at V and 4 bases at J, with 10 bases between. CDR3 in DNA: TGTGCCAGCAGCCGACAGTGGAATCAGCCCCAGCATTTT. Its translation: CASSRQWNQPQHF.

The V and J genes are TRBV30 and TRBJ2-5, with unresolved D. Germline V gene data show CDR1 as GTSNPN and CDR2 as SVGIG (reference sequence). The CDR3 extends over 11 amino acids. Trimming left V 6 bases short and J 5 bases short, with 10 bases between. The CDR3 bases are TGTGCCTGTCAAGGGCGGGAGACCCAGTACTTC. This translates into CACQGRETQYF.

CDR3 nucleotides: TGTGCCAGTACTCAACGGTCCGGACAGGGTACCTCACCCCTCCACTTT. Protein: CASTQRSGQGTSPLHF. This chain joins TRBV19 and TRBJ1-6; 8 bases are a match to TRBD1. The V segment lost 7 bases and the J segment 10 bases; nucleotides outside the gene matches: 15. The germline V gene encodes CDR1 LNHDA and CDR2 SQIVND (reference sequence). The CDR3 is 16 amino acids.

The rearrangement links TRBV29-1 to TRBJ2-2; D is uncertain. Germline loops: CDR1 SQVTM, CDR2 ANQGSEA. CDR3 size: 16 residues. Trimming shortened V by 4 bases and J by 4 bases, and 19 bases separated the two germline ends. CDR3 nucleotide sequence: TGCAGCGTTGCTAAGGGCGCAAGCCCAATCACCGGGGAGCTGTTTTTT. Translated: CSVAKGASPITGELFF.

This clone appeared a single time. The V and J genes are TRBV1 and TRBJ1-2; TRBD1 is the table's D call and was not checked against the DNA. TRBV1 is flagged as a pseudogene. The CDR3 totals 17 residues. This chain's CDR3 is CTSSQAIRQGFLCRYTF. CDR3 nucleotides: TGCACCAGCAGCCAAGCGATCCGACAGGGCTTCCTCTGCCGCTACACCTTC.

This chain joins TRBV5-5 and TRBJ2-7; D gene ambiguous. Per the germline V gene, CDR1 is SGHKS and CDR2 is YYEKEE (reference sequence). Trimming left V 0 bases short and J 3 bases short, with 16 bases between. The CDR3 loop spans 16 amino acids. CDR3 nucleotides: TGTGCCAGCAGCTTGGCCGTAGGGCTCCGCCTCTACGAGCAGTACTTC. Its protein product is CASSLAVGLRLYEQYF.